A single T cell receptor (beta chain) is shown here with its context. Its specificity is not known. The germline V gene has CDR1 LNHDA and CDR2 SQIVND (reference sequence). The CDR3 runs to 15 residues. Trimming at V came to 7 bases and at J to 6 bases, leaving 12 bases not matched to a gene. The data were produced by immunoSEQ multiplex PCR, yet TCRdb's version contains in-frame clones alone and is incomplete. The table has about 2.4 million clones, over 85% seen once. The data belong to a study of shared clonotypes between healthy human individuals. Notes on the study in general: Memory subsets generally showed smaller estimated richness than naive subsets did.

This receptor was identified in a man aged 18 to 30 in good health. Some clones in this sample may be carry-over from other donors' samples. J is TRBJ2-1 and V is TRBV19, with 7 bases aligning to TRBD2. Source material: naive CD4+ T cells from PBMCs. Documented subset: CD45RA+ positively selected. The CDR3 sequence is CASTPRYPGGNEQFF. The CDR3 region has the DNA TGTGCCAGTACTCCCAGATACCCGGGGGGCAATGAGCAGTTCTTC.